This T cell receptor (beta chain) was recorded in a study of type 1 and type 2 diabetes patients. Study context: From PBMCs, CD4+ and CD8+ T cells were isolated by magnetic microbeads.

V was pared by 3 bases and J by 10 bases, with 15 bases between. The germline CDR1 and CDR2 sequences are ENHRY and SYGVKD. The CDR3 loop spans 14 amino acids. Amplification started from genomic DNA. Multiplex PCR with 30 forward and 13 reverse primers amplified the TCR beta CDR3. TCRdb called the multiplex PCR reads again in MiXCR, with one record for every CDR3 protein. The sample shows approximately 260,000 distinct CDR3 sequences, roughly 44% of them seen only once. The source is a young man with type 2 diabetes. The chain is built from TRBV10-3 and TRBJ1-4, with D perhaps matching TRBD1 (5 bases). The sample was peripheral blood mononuclear cells (PBMCs). The CDR3 DNA sequence: TGTGCCATCAGTGACGTCCCGGGACTGGGAAAACTGTTTTTT. Amino acids: CAISDVPGLGKLFF.